This T cell receptor (beta chain) was captured by sequencing in a study of blood T cell repertoires in COVID-19. In the study overall: Acute and convalescent COVID-19 specimens originated in the United States, Italy and Spain. Sample material is recorded as cDNA or gDNA derived from T cells, B-cell-depleted T cells, or PBMCs.

The CDR3 runs to 15 residues. Per the germline V gene, CDR1 is MNHEY and CDR2 is SVGAGI. V was pared by 6 bases and J by 7 bases, with 12 bases of the junction left unmatched. Study processing details: Reference gene primer amplification in the assay estimated nucleated cell counts. Sequenced by immunoSEQ multiplex PCR; TCRdb stores in-frame clones only, minus some. V and J calls and clone size are given by that table; D and trimming were obtained from the DNA. The sample holds around 180,000 clones, about 90% seen once. The V call is TRBV6-5, the J call TRBJ1-2; 9 nucleotides align to TRBD1. The sequenced sample consisted of peripheral blood. This receptor was taken from an older man with active or convalescent COVID-19. The CDR3, as DNA: TGTGCCAGCAGGGCCTCGCACAGGGGGCTGGGTGGCTACACCTTC. Protein sequence: CASRASHRGLGGYTF.